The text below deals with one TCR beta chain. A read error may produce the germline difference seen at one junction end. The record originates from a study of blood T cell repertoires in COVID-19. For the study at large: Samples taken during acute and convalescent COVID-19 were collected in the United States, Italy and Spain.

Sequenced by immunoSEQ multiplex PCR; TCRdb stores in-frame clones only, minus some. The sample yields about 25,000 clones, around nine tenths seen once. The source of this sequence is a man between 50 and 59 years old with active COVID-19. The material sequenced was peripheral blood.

The CDR3 loop is CASSLSTDRGTGELFF. As DNA, the CDR3 is TGTGCTAGCAGCTTATCTACCGACAGGGGAACCGGGGAGCTGTTTTTT. The genes are TRBV7-7 and TRBJ2-2; the match to TRBD1 covers 8 bases. The CDR3 is 16 amino acids. Germline loops: CDR1 SSHAT, CDR2 FNYEAQ (reference sequence).